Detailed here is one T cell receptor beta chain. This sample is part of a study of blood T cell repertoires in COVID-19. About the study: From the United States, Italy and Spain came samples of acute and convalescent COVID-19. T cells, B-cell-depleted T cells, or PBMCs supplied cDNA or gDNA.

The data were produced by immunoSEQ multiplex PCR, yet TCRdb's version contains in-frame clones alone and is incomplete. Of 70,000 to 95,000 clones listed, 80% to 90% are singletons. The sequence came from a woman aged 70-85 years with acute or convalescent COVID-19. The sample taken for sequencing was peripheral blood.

The CDR3 bases are TGTGCCAGTAGTAAGGACAGGGCCTTCTCTGGAAACACCATATATTTT. Amino acids: CASSKDRAFSGNTIYF. This sequence joins TRBV19 and TRBJ1-3; 8 bases align to TRBD1. This CDR3 region has 16 residues. Trimming at V came to 4 bases and at J to 0 bases, leaving 5 bases not matched to a gene. Per germline, CDR1 LNHDA and CDR2 SQIVND (reference sequence).